A selection of T cell receptor beta chains follows, all from one sample in a study of T cells in Graves' hyperthyroidism and ophthalmopathy. TCRdb re-called the multiplex PCR reads through MiXCR, storing one row per CDR3 protein. Among some 560,000 distinct CDR3 sequences listed, 14% were seen once. Sequencing was done on a sample of blood. The origin of the receptors is a woman aged 40 to 50 with Graves' hyperthyroidism. The CDR3 runs from the conserved cysteine through the conserved F or W. Fields, in order: D gene, V gene, clone size, J gene, CDR3 protein, CDR3 DNA. A D gene is named only where the DNA matches it firmly. Size is stated for part of the rows, as once, few or many counts, or as a class when the clone is expanded.

d_gene: .; v_gene: TRBV28; abundance: many; j_gene: TRBJ1-3; CDR3aa: CASSSGQLSGNTIYF; CDR3nt: TGTGCCAGCAGTTCCGGACAGCTCTCTGGAAACACCATATATTTT
d_gene: TRBD2; v_gene: TRBV9; abundance: few; j_gene: TRBJ2-3; CDR3aa: CASSVVSGGPDTQYF; CDR3nt: TGTGCCAGCAGCGTGGTCTCGGGAGGCCCAGATACGCAGTATTTT
d_gene: TRBD1; v_gene: TRBV25-1; abundance: .; j_gene: TRBJ2-7; CDR3aa: CASSEPHRTGYEQYF; CDR3nt: TGTGCCAGCAGTGAACCCCACCGGACAGGGTACGAGCAGTACTTC
d_gene: TRBD1; v_gene: TRBV2; abundance: many; j_gene: TRBJ1-5; CDR3aa: CASSSGQGKNQPQHF; CDR3nt: TGTGCCAGCAGTTCCGGACAGGGGAAAAATCAGCCCCAGCATTTT
d_gene: TRBD2; v_gene: TRBV29-1; abundance: once; j_gene: TRBJ2-1; CDR3aa: CSVAGGPLEFF; CDR3nt: TGCAGCGTCGCGGGGGGCCCGTTGGAGTTCTTC
d_gene: TRBD2; v_gene: TRBV20-1; abundance: .; j_gene: TRBJ2-2; CDR3aa: CSAPSGRATGELFF; CDR3nt: TGCAGTGCTCCCAGCGGGAGGGCCACCGGGGAGCTGTTTTTT
d_gene: .; v_gene: TRBV27; abundance: few; j_gene: TRBJ2-2; CDR3aa: CASRRAGTTNTGELFF; CDR3nt: TGTGCCAGCAGGAGGGCCGGGACAACGAACACCGGGGAGCTGTTTTTT
d_gene: .; v_gene: TRBV20-1; abundance: many; j_gene: TRBJ2-3; CDR3aa: CSARGHVESFSTDTQYF; CDR3nt: TGCAGTGCTAGAGGACACGTTGAGAGTTTTAGCACAGATACGCAGTATTTT
d_gene: .; v_gene: TRBV20-1; abundance: many; j_gene: TRBJ1-2; CDR3aa: CSARDTGNLGGYTF; CDR3nt: TGCAGTGCTAGAGATACAGGCAACCTTGGTGGCTACACCTTC
d_gene: TRBD2; v_gene: TRBV7-2; abundance: many; j_gene: TRBJ2-7; CDR3aa: CASSSVGLAGAEQYF; CDR3nt: TGTGCCAGCAGCTCAGTCGGACTAGCGGGAGCTGAGCAGTACTTC
d_gene: TRBD1; v_gene: TRBV6-2/TRBV6-3; abundance: .; j_gene: TRBJ2-1; CDR3aa: CASSYDRGSGNEQFF; CDR3nt: TGTGCCAGCAGTTACGACAGGGGCTCTGGCAATGAGCAGTTCTTC
d_gene: TRBD1; v_gene: TRBV6-2/TRBV6-3; abundance: few; j_gene: TRBJ2-5; CDR3aa: CASKDRGVGETQYF; CDR3nt: TGTGCCAGCAAGGACAGGGGGGTAGGAGAGACCCAGTACTTC
d_gene: TRBD1; v_gene: TRBV7-9; abundance: many; j_gene: TRBJ2-3; CDR3aa: CASTTSGQGPDTQYF; CDR3nt: TGTGCCAGCACCACATCGGGACAGGGGCCAGATACGCAGTATTTT
d_gene: .; v_gene: TRBV6-1; abundance: many; j_gene: TRBJ2-2; CDR3aa: CASTPGDRRGGELFF; CDR3nt: TGTGCCAGCACCCCGGGCGACCGTCGGGGCGGGGAGCTGTTTTTT
d_gene: .; v_gene: TRBV14; abundance: .; j_gene: TRBJ2-7; CDR3aa: CASSQDRGRFYEQYF; CDR3nt: TGTGCCAGCAGCCAAGATCGAGGCAGGTTCTACGAGCAGTACTTC
d_gene: .; v_gene: TRBV19; abundance: .; j_gene: TRBJ2-7; CDR3aa: CASSMAGPYEQYF; CDR3nt: TGTGCCAGTAGTATGGCAGGGCCCTACGAGCAGTACTTC
d_gene: .; v_gene: TRBV28; abundance: many; j_gene: TRBJ2-7; CDR3aa: CASSRSGTSYEQYF; CDR3nt: TGTGCCAGCAGTCGTTCCGGGACCTCCTACGAGCAGTACTTC
d_gene: .; v_gene: TRBV27; abundance: many; j_gene: TRBJ2-1; CDR3aa: CASSFGGPYNEQFF; CDR3nt: TGTGCCAGCAGTTTCGGCGGCCCCTACAATGAGCAGTTCTTC
d_gene: .; v_gene: TRBV7-9; abundance: .; j_gene: TRBJ1-4; CDR3aa: CASSNRVGLSNEKLFF; CDR3nt: TGTGCCAGCAGTAATCGTGTGGGGCTATCTAATGAAAAACTGTTTTTT
d_gene: .; v_gene: TRBV5-1; abundance: few; j_gene: TRBJ2-5; CDR3aa: CASSPGVLQETQYF; CDR3nt: TGCGCCAGCAGCCCCGGTGTTCTACAAGAGACCCAGTACTTC
d_gene: .; v_gene: TRBV3-1; abundance: .; j_gene: TRBJ2-7; CDR3aa: CASSQDLGSFSGTDNSVRQYF; CDR3nt: TGTGCCAGCAGCCAAGATCTTGGGTCTTTTAGTGGGACCGACAACTCAGTCCGGCAGTACTTC
d_gene: .; v_gene: TRBV29-1; abundance: few; j_gene: TRBJ2-6; CDR3aa: CSVNIRDVAGANVLTF; CDR3nt: TGCAGCGTGAACATACGAGATGTGGCTGGGGCCAACGTCCTGACTTTC
d_gene: .; v_gene: TRBV27; abundance: few; j_gene: TRBJ1-1; CDR3aa: CASSLKNGVLNRLAFF; CDR3nt: TGTGCCAGCAGTTTAAAGAATGGGGTTTTAAACAGATTGGCTTTCTTT
d_gene: .; v_gene: TRBV9; abundance: .; j_gene: TRBJ1-1; CDR3aa: CASSVAPENTEAFF; CDR3nt: TGTGCCAGCAGCGTAGCCCCAGAGAACACTGAAGCTTTCTTT
d_gene: .; v_gene: TRBV4-1; abundance: few; j_gene: TRBJ2-7; CDR3aa: CASSQGDIGNYEQYF; CDR3nt: TGCGCCAGCAGCCAAGGGGACATCGGGAACTACGAGCAGTACTTC
d_gene: TRBD1; v_gene: TRBV7-2; abundance: many; j_gene: TRBJ2-2; CDR3aa: CASSRQGLVSNTGELFF; CDR3nt: TGTGCCAGCAGCCGACAGGGGCTCGTATCGAACACCGGGGAGCTGTTTTTT
d_gene: .; v_gene: TRBV3-1; abundance: many; j_gene: TRBJ2-7; CDR3aa: CASSLTPGTDYEQYF; CDR3nt: TGTGCCAGCAGCCTCACTCCCGGGACTGACTACGAGCAGTACTTC
d_gene: .; v_gene: TRBV9; abundance: .; j_gene: TRBJ2-3; CDR3aa: CASSAGRGRRTDTQYF; CDR3nt: TGTGCCAGCAGTGCCGGGAGAGGGCGCCGCACAGATACGCAGTATTTT